These 16 T cell receptor beta chains were all obtained from the same sample, sequenced in a study of T cells in Graves' hyperthyroidism and ophthalmopathy. Amplified TCR beta CDR3 regions derived from RNA transcripts. HTBI primers were employed in a first-round RT-PCR of the TCR CDR3. MiXCR, run by TCRdb on the multiplex PCR reads, gives a single entry per CDR3 protein. The repertoire holds hundreds of thousands of distinct CDR3 sequences, over 15% seen once, with around 55% in the top ten. The sequencing input was blood. The source is a woman in her sixties or seventies with Graves' ophthalmopathy.

There are many counts of this clonotype. The chain is built from TRBV18 and TRBJ1-1, with unresolved D. The CDR3 extends over 14 amino acids. Germline CDR1 reads KGHSH; CDR2 reads LQKENI. Deletions cut 6 bases from V and 0 bases from J, with 11 bases between. The DNA for the CDR3 is TGTGCCAGCTCCTCCAAGACACTGAACACTGAAGCTTTCTTT. It yields the protein CASSSKTLNTEAFF. The full variable domain, completed using reference TRBV18 and TRBJ1-1, is NAGVMQNPRHLVRRRGQEARLRCSPMKGHSHVYWYRQLPEEGLKFMVYLQKENIIDESGMPKERFSAEFPKEGPSILRIQQVVRGDSAAYFCASSSKTLNTEAFFGQGTRLTVV.

This clonotype appeared a few times. This CDR3 reads CASSYSSAAGSYNEQFF. In DNA, the CDR3 is TGTGCCAGCAGTTACTCGAGTGCGGCGGGCTCCTACAATGAGCAGTTCTTC. V and J are TRBV6-2 or TRBV6-3 and TRBJ2-1; perhaps TRBD2 as D (5 bases). Trimming stripped 0 bases from V and 0 bases from J, with 12 bases between. The length of the CDR3 is 17 residues. Germline V lookup: CDR1 MNHEY, CDR2 SVGEGT.

The sample holds one count of this clonotype. The rearrangement links TRBV19 to TRBJ2-2; perhaps TRBD2 as D (6 bases). This CDR3 spans 14 amino acids. The V gene's germline CDR1 is LNHDA and CDR2 SQIVND (reference sequence). V lost 7 bases, J lost 3 bases, and 12 bases lay in between. Here the CDR3 reads CASKAGVYTGELFF. Here the CDR3 DNA reads TGTGCCAGTAAAGCGGGCGTGTACACCGGGGAGCTGTTTTTT. The entire variable domain, with the rest obtained from reference TRBV19 and TRBJ2-2, is as follows: DGGITQSPKYLFRKEGQNVTLSCEQNLNHDAMYWYRQDPGQGLRLIYYSQIVNDFQKGDIAEGYSVSREKKESFPLTVTSAQKNPTAFYLCASKAGVYTGELFFGEGSRLTVL.

This clonotype has at least ten counts. CDR3 sequence reads: CASTSSRSGYGYTF. CDR3 sequence (DNA): TGTGCCAGCACCTCGTCCCGGAGTGGTTATGGCTACACCTTC. V is TRBV27 and J is TRBJ1-2; unclear D gene. Germline loops: CDR1 MNHEY, CDR2 SMNVEV (reference sequence). Trimming pared 7 bases from V and 5 bases from J, leaving 17 bases between. The CDR3 totals 14 residues.

This clonotype was recorded many times. This chain links TRBV4-2 with TRBJ1-2; 8 bases line up with TRBD1. In germline, CDR1 is LGHNA, CDR2 YNFKEQ. The CDR3 contains 15 residues. The junction had 7 bases not matched to a gene; V was cut back by 0 bases and J by 7 bases. The CDR3 nucleotides read TGTGCCAGCAGCCAAGAGGTTCAGGGGGCACGTGGCTACACCTTC. This sequence encodes CASSQEVQGARGYTF.

As DNA, the CDR3 is TGCAGTGCTAGAGATCAGATATATCGGAGATCTTCGGGCGAAGGTTCACCCCTCCACTTT. Protein sequence: CSARDQIYRRSSGEGSPLHF. The rearrangement joins TRBV20-1 to TRBJ1-6; D is ambiguous. Germline assignment: CDR1 DFQATT and CDR2 SNEGSKA (reference sequence). V dropped 0 bases and J dropped 9 bases, with 30 bases sitting between them. The CDR3 loop spans 20 amino acids.

In its sample, this clonotype was seen a few times. The rearrangement uses TRBV6-1 and TRBJ1-3, with no clear D. CDR1 is MNHNS and CDR2 is SASEGT in the germline V gene. V lost 5 bases to trimming and J lost 0 bases, with 8 bases between them. This CDR3 is built from 14 residues. CDR3 region: CASSREISGNTIYF. In nucleotides, the CDR3 is TGTGCCAGCAGTCGAGAAATCTCTGGAAACACCATATATTTT.

This clonotype was seen repeatedly, ten times or more. The gene calls are TRBV30 and TRBJ2-3; TRBD2 aligns across 7 bases. The V gene end was trimmed by 8 bases and the J gene end by 4 bases; junction bases not matched to a gene: 15. The CDR3 spans 15 residues. CDR1 and CDR2 from the germline V gene are GTSNPN and SVGIG (reference sequence). The CDR3 protein is CAGELGGTSADTQYF. The CDR3 bases are TGTGCCGGGGAACTCGGGGGGACTTCGGCAGATACGCAGTATTTT. The full variable domain, in which reference TRBV30 and TRBJ2-3 provide the parts outside the CDR3, is SQTIHQWPATLVQPVGSPLSLECTVEGTSNPNLYWYRQAAGRGLQLLFYSVGIGQISSEVPQNLSASRPQDRQFILSSKKLLLSDSGFYLCAGELGGTSADTQYFGPGTRLTVL.

The table lists this clonotype with a few counts. This sequence joins TRBV5-1 and TRBJ1-2; D call uncertain. CDR1 is SGHRS, CDR2 YFSETQ, per germline. There are 14 residues in the CDR3. Deletions cut 0 bases from V and 4 bases from J, with 10 bases between. Written as DNA, the CDR3 is TGCGCCAGCAGCTTGGGGGGAGGCGTCTATGGCTACACCTTC. Its translation: CASSLGGGVYGYTF.

This clonotype has at least ten counts. The gene calls are TRBV5-1 and TRBJ2-2; 15 nucleotides match TRBD2. V shed 0 bases, J shed 4 bases, and the junction held 7 bases outside the gene matches. The CDR3 has 19 amino acids. Germline CDR1 reads SGHRS; CDR2 reads YFSETQ. This chain's CDR3 is CASSLAGTSGRSITGELFF. As DNA, the CDR3 is TGCGCCAGCAGCTTGGCTGGGACTAGCGGGAGGAGCATCACCGGGGAGCTGTTTTTT.

This clonotype showed up many times. V is TRBV7-9 and J is TRBJ2-7, with D perhaps matching TRBD1 or TRBD2 (5 bases each). The V and J ends lost 5 bases and 9 bases respectively, with 17 bases between them. This CDR3 comprises 13 residues. The germline gives CDR1 SEHNR, CDR2 FQNEAQ (reference sequence). The CDR3 loop reads CASSTRTHGGQYF. The CDR3 DNA reads TGTGCCAGCAGCACTCGGACGCATGGGGGGCAGTACTTC.

Remarks on this clonotype: A read error may be the cause here, since a much bigger clone is one base away. The chain carries TRBV18 and TRBJ2-7; the D gene is possibly TRBD2 (6 bases). Trimming removed 5 bases from V and 5 bases from J, with 28 bases in between. The CDR3 is made up of 18 amino acids. Germline loops: CDR1 KGHSH, CDR2 LQKENI. CDR3 nucleotide sequence: TGTGCCAGCTCAGCAGCCCGGTCCAGCAGGAGGGGTTGGCACGAGCAGTACTTC. Its protein is CASSAARSSRRGWHEQYF.

Only a few counts were recorded for this clonotype. CDR3 bases: TGTGCCAGCAGTTTAGGGCAGGGGGTAGGTGGGCAGTACTTC. Translating it yields CASSLGQGVGGQYF. The chain employs TRBV12-3 or TRBV12-4 and TRBJ2-7; 7 bases align to TRBD1. The CDR3 contains 14 residues. The ends lost 1 base at V and 9 bases at J; junction bases unmatched: 9.

This clonotype appeared many times. This chain connects TRBV7-8 to TRBJ2-7, with TRBD2 matching over 9 bases. This CDR3 is 16 amino acids long. Germline V lookup: CDR1 SGHVS, CDR2 FQNEAQ. V lost 0 bases, J lost 2 bases, and 5 bases stayed unmatched. CDR3 bases: TGTGCCAGCAGCTTAGCGCGCGGGAGGGCAACCTACGAGCAGTACTTC. It is translated as CASSLARGRATYEQYF.

Ten or more counts support this clonotype. This sequence joins TRBV28 and TRBJ2-7, with D maybe TRBD2 (6 bases). Germline CDR1 is MDHEN and CDR2 is SYDVKM. The ends were cut back, 3 bases at V and 3 bases at J, with 15 bases in the middle. The CDR3 has 15 residues. Here the CDR3 DNA reads TGTGCCAGCAGTTTCACGGGGGTCAGGGTCTACGAGCAGTACTTC. Its protein is CASSFTGVRVYEQYF.

The sample holds many counts of this clonotype. The chain employs TRBV5-1 and TRBJ2-7; D remains ambiguous. Germline V CDR1 and CDR2: SGHRS, YFSETQ. This CDR3 contains 12 residues. V dropped 4 bases and J dropped 6 bases, with 11 bases sitting between them. The CDR3 region has the DNA TGCGCCAGCAGCCTCCCAGGTTCCGAGCAGTACTTC. It translates to CASSLPGSEQYF. Drawing the rest from reference TRBV5-1 and TRBJ2-7, the complete variable domain is KAGVTQTPRYLIKTRGQQVTLSCSPISGHRSVSWYQQTPGQGLQFLFEYFSETQRNKGNFPGRFSGRQFSNSRSEMNVSTLELGDSALYLCASSLPGSEQYFGPGTRLTVT.